The T cell receptor (beta chain) described here comes from a study of blood T cell repertoires in COVID-19. The CDR3 extends over 14 amino acids. The V gene lost 3 bases and the J gene lost 0 bases, with 10 bases spanning the gap. CDR1 DFQATT and CDR2 SNEGSKA come from the germline V gene (reference sequence). TCRdb's copy holds only in-frame clones and misses some; the assay was immunoSEQ multiplex PCR. The sample gives 250,000 to 350,000 clones, roughly 90% of which show up once; under 3.5% is in the top ten. The TCR comes from a woman aged 30 to 39 with active or convalescent COVID-19. The sequenced sample consisted of peripheral blood. J is TRBJ2-3 and V is TRBV20-1; D gene ambiguous. CDR3 residues: CSASPPTSTDTQYF. CDR3 bases: TGCAGTGCTAGTCCCCCCACTAGCACAGATACGCAGTATTTT.